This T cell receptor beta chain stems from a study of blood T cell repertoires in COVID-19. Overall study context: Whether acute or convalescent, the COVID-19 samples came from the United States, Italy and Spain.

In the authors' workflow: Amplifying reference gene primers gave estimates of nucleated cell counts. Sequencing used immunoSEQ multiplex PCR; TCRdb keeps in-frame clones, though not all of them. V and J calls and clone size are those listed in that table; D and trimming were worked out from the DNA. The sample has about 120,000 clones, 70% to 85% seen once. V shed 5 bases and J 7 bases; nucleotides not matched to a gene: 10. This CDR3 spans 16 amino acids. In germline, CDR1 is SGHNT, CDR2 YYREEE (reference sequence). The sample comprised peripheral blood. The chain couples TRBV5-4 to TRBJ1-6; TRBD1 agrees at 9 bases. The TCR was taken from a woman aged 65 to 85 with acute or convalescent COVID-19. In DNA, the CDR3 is TGTGCCAGCAGGAAAACAGGGGGCAGGTGGAATTCACCCCTCCACTTT. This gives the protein CASRKTGGRWNSPLHF.